The 29 T cell receptor beta chains below come from one sample, sequenced in a study of T cell repertoires in aging, cancer and after chemotherapy. The template was genomic DNA from peripheral blood, not RNA. Rearranged V-D-J TRB sequences were amplified with a mixed TRB-A/B primer pool. TCRdb passed the multiplex PCR reads through MiXCR, listing each CDR3 protein once. Counted here are around 13,000 distinct CDR3 sequences, roughly 36% occurring once; the ten biggest clones make up 6.6%. The specimen sequenced was blood. Receptors originate from a human donor in good health. The donor label of this sample is uncertain.

This clonotype was picked up a small number of times. The genes are TRBV30 and TRBJ2-2; D may be TRBD2 (7 bases). The CDR3 contains 14 residues. Per germline, CDR1 GTSNPN and CDR2 SVGIG (reference sequence). Deletions cut 2 bases from V and 3 bases from J, with 10 bases between. CDR3 protein: CAWSTGGDTGELFF. CDR3 bases: TGTGCCTGGAGTACGGGGGGCGACACCGGGGAGCTGTTTTTT.

This chain uses TRBV29-1 with TRBJ1-5; D gene unclear. Trimming pared 6 bases from V and 11 bases from J, leaving 14 bases between. CDR3 length: 11 amino acids. Germline CDR1 is SQVTM and CDR2 is ANQGSEA. The CDR3 region is CSVISREAQHF. CDR3 DNA sequence: TGCAGCGTAATCTCACGGGAGGCCCAGCATTTT.

This clonotype is termed medium-sized. The J gene is TRBJ2-2, the V gene TRBV15, with 12 bases aligning to TRBD2. CDR1 is LNHNV and CDR2 is YYDKDF in the germline V gene (reference sequence). The V gene end was trimmed by 3 bases and the J gene end by 7 bases; junction bases not matched to a gene: 6. The CDR3 is 16 residues long. As DNA, the CDR3 is TGTGCCACCAGCAGGGGACTAGCGGGTGAGCACGGGGAGCTGTTTTTT. This translates into CATSRGLAGEHGELFF. Full variable domain (remainder filled in from reference TRBV15 and TRBJ2-2): DAMVIQNPRYQVTQFGKPVTLSCSQTLNHNVMYWYQQKSSQAPKLLFHYYDKDFNNEADTPDNFQSRRPNTSFCFLDIRSPGLGDTAMYLCATSRGLAGEHGELFFGEGSRLTVL.

This clonotype appeared a few times. The rearrangement links TRBV12-3 or TRBV12-4 to TRBJ2-6, with D perhaps given as TRBD1 or TRBD2 (5 bases each). This CDR3 is built from 15 residues. Between the trimmed V and J ends, which lost 2 bases and 4 bases, there was a span of 9 bases. CDR3: CASSLRGAGANVLTF. The CDR3 bases are TGTGCCAGCAGTTTAAGAGGGGCCGGGGCCAACGTCCTGACTTTC.

This clonotype was counted a few times. Germline is not matched at one junction end, which may reflect a read error. The chain is built from TRBV6-5 and TRBJ2-3; D is unclear. The CDR3 runs to 14 residues. CDR1 is MNHEY and CDR2 is SVGAGI in the germline V gene. For the CDR3, the DNA is TGTGCCATCAGTGAGTCCCGAAACGTCGATACGCAGTATTTT. It codes for CAISESRNVDTQYF.

The V gene is TRBV18, the J gene TRBJ2-3; TRBD2 agrees at 9 bases. Looked up from germline, CDR1 is KGHSH and CDR2 is LQKENI. This CDR3 contains 16 residues. Unmatched junction bases numbered 7, after V lost 3 bases and J lost 3 bases. CDR3 in DNA: TGTGCCAGCTCACCCCTCGGAGCGGGAGGAACAGATACGCAGTATTTT. It codes for CASSPLGAGGTDTQYF.

This clonotype has only a few counts. The gene calls are TRBV5-4 and TRBJ2-4; weak D call: TRBD1 (6 bases). CDR1 is SGHNT, CDR2 YYREEE, per germline (reference sequence). Trimming pared 0 bases from V and 1 base from J, leaving 8 bases between. CDR3 length: 15 amino acids. The CDR3 nucleotides read TGTGCCAGCAGCTTGGTTACAGGGGCCAAAAACATTCAGTACTTC. This gives the protein CASSLVTGAKNIQYF. The entire variable domain, with the rest obtained from reference TRBV5-4 and TRBJ2-4, is as follows: ETGVTQSPTHLIKTRGQQVTLRCSSQSGHNTVSWYQQALGQGPQFIFQYYREEENGRGNFPPRFSGLQFPNYSSELNVNALELDDSALYLCASSLVTGAKNIQYFGAGTRLSVL.

This chain connects TRBV29-1 to TRBJ2-7; 10 bases agree with TRBD1. Looked up from germline, CDR1 is SQVTM and CDR2 is ANQGSEA. The CDR3 length is 19 residues. J was trimmed by 5 bases and V by 0 bases; bases with no gene match: 19. CDR3 protein: CSVEEGQGQGNRLVNEQYF. The CDR3 DNA sequence: TGCAGCGTTGAAGAGGGGCAGGGACAGGGGAATCGGCTAGTTAACGAGCAGTACTTC.

This chain uses TRBV19 with TRBJ1-3; D not certain. V shed 5 bases and J shed 0 bases, with 11 bases lying between them. CDR3 length: 15 amino acids. Germline CDR1 reads LNHDA; CDR2 reads SQIVND (reference sequence). The CDR3 spells CASSFGEISGNTIYF. The DNA of the CDR3 is TGTGCCAGTAGTTTCGGCGAAATCTCTGGAAACACCATATATTTT.

This clonotype was found a few times. The gene calls are TRBV6-1 and TRBJ2-1; D might be TRBD2 (6 bases). Between the trimmed V and J ends, which lost 0 bases and 0 bases, there was a span of 6 bases. Germline V gene data show CDR1 as MNHNS and CDR2 as SASEGT. The CDR3 spans 15 residues. The CDR3 sequence: CASSEASGSYNEQFF. The DNA for the CDR3 is TGTGCCAGCAGTGAAGCTAGCGGCTCCTACAATGAGCAGTTCTTC.

In its sample, this clonotype was seen a few times. V usage is TRBV15 and J usage is TRBJ2-5; D not certain. The CDR3 loop spans 16 amino acids. Per germline, CDR1 LNHNV and CDR2 YYDKDF (reference sequence). Deletions cut 1 base from V and 1 base from J, with 13 bases between. CDR3 DNA sequence: TGTGCCACCAGCAGAGTTATTGAGGCCGCCCAAGAGACCCAGTACTTC. It codes for CATSRVIEAAQETQYF. The full variable domain, with the rest looked up from reference TRBV15 and TRBJ2-5, is DAMVIQNPRYQVTQFGKPVTLSCSQTLNHNVMYWYQQKSSQAPKLLFHYYDKDFNNEADTPDNFQSRRPNTSFCFLDIRSPGLGDTAMYLCATSRVIEAAQETQYFGPGTRLLVL.

V usage is TRBV6-1 and J usage is TRBJ2-7; unclear D gene. The germline CDR1 and CDR2 sequences are MNHNS and SASEGT. The V end was cut by 0 bases, the J end by 0 bases, with 6 bases between. This CDR3 contains 14 residues. CDR3 sequence (DNA): TGTGCCAGCAGTGAAGCGGCAGTCTCCTACGAGCAGTACTTC. This encodes CASSEAAVSYEQYF.

This clonotype was recorded a few times. The genes are TRBV6-1 and TRBJ2-7, with 10 bases aligning to TRBD2. The V and J ends lost 2 bases and 1 base, in that order; junction bases with no gene match: 5. CDR3 length equals 16 residues. CDR1 is MNHNS and CDR2 is SASEGT in the germline V gene. The CDR3 nucleotides read TGTGCCAGCAGTGAATCTGAGACTAGCGGGTCCTACGAGCAGTACTTC. This codes for CASSESETSGSYEQYF.

V and J are TRBV18 and TRBJ2-7, with unresolved D. Deletions cut 3 bases from V and 2 bases from J, with 8 bases between. Looked up from germline, CDR1 is KGHSH and CDR2 is LQKENI. The CDR3 is 13 residues long. CDR3 in amino acids: CASSPGPPYEQYF. CDR3 in DNA: TGTGCCAGCTCACCCGGGCCTCCCTACGAGCAGTACTTC.

This clonotype is medium-sized. This sequence joins TRBV19 and TRBJ2-1; 11 bases agree with TRBD2. J was trimmed by 7 bases and V by 7 bases; bases with no gene match: 9. The CDR3 spans 15 residues. The germline CDR1 and CDR2 sequences are LNHDA and SQIVND (reference sequence). The CDR3 loop reads CASMGSGRARNEQFF. The CDR3 DNA follows: TGTGCCAGTATGGGTAGCGGGAGGGCCCGGAATGAGCAGTTCTTC.

The chain recombines TRBV6-2 or TRBV6-3 with TRBJ2-5; D possibly corresponds to TRBD2 (6 bases). CDR1 and CDR2 (germline): MNHEY, SVGEGT. This CDR3 is built from 15 residues. V shed 7 bases and J shed 5 bases, with 20 bases lying between them. CDR3 nucleotide sequence: TGTGCCAGCACTTGGGTGGGGGGAGGTACTGAGACCCAGTACTTC. It is translated as CASTWVGGGTETQYF.

This clonotype qualifies as medium-sized. V usage is TRBV30 and J usage is TRBJ1-2; possibly TRBD1 for D (6 bases). CDR3 size: 14 residues. Germline CDR1 and CDR2: GTSNPN and SVGIG (reference sequence). The V end lost 1 base, the J end lost 2 bases, and 11 bases lay between the germline ends. For the CDR3, the DNA is TGTGCCTGGAGTGATTTCAGGGGAAACTATGGCTACACCTTC. Translating it yields CAWSDFRGNYGYTF.

The chain couples TRBV12-3 or TRBV12-4 to TRBJ2-2; D unclear. The CDR3 length is 13 residues. Trimming stripped 8 bases from V and 12 bases from J, with 19 bases between. The CDR3 sequence is CASEVDSSRQLFF. The CDR3 nucleotides read TGTGCCAGCGAAGTCGACTCCTCTCGTCAGCTGTTTTTT.

The V and J genes are TRBV19 and TRBJ2-3, with 8 bases fitting TRBD2. CDR3 length equals 15 residues. Germline values: CDR1 LNHDA, CDR2 SQIVND (reference sequence). V shed 6 bases, J shed 2 bases, and the junction held 7 bases outside the gene matches. The DNA for the CDR3 is TGTGCCAGTAGCCCTACCGGGGGGGACACAGATACGCAGTATTTT. It codes for CASSPTGGDTDTQYF.

The genes are TRBV19 and TRBJ2-7, with a tentative D call TRBD1 (5 bases). The germline V gene encodes CDR1 LNHDA and CDR2 SQIVND (reference sequence). The CDR3 covers 12 residues. V lost 11 bases, J lost 1 base, and 12 bases lay in between. The chain's CDR3 is CAWIQDSYEQYF. CDR3 nucleotides: TGTGCCTGGATACAGGATTCCTACGAGCAGTACTTC.

The chain is built from TRBV6-1 and TRBJ2-5, with 11 bases that match TRBD2. This CDR3 is built from 15 residues. The trim removed 6 bases at V and 1 base at J, leaving 4 bases unmatched. Germline V gene data show CDR1 as MNHNS and CDR2 as SASEGT. This chain's CDR3 is CASRWLAGGQETQYF. The CDR3 DNA sequence: TGTGCCAGCAGGTGGCTAGCGGGGGGCCAAGAGACCCAGTACTTC.

The V and J genes are TRBV6-5 and TRBJ1-3, with D possibly TRBD1 on 6 matching bases. The CDR3 is 14 amino acids. Deletions cut 3 bases from V and 4 bases from J, with 10 bases between. CDR1 MNHEY and CDR2 SVGAGI come from the germline V gene. DNA of the CDR3: TGTGCCAGCAGTTATCGGACAGACGGAAACACCATATATTTT. Translation gives CASSYRTDGNTIYF.

This clonotype was seen only a few times. J is TRBJ1-2 and V is TRBV10-3, with 8 bases lining up with TRBD1. Trimming removed 3 bases from V and 8 bases from J; junction bases left unmatched: 5. CDR3 length: 13 residues. Per germline, CDR1 ENHRY and CDR2 SYGVKD. The CDR3 DNA sequence: TGTGCCATCAGTGAAGGACAGGGAGACGGCTACACCTTC. Translated, it gives CAISEGQGDGYTF.

The chain is built from TRBV29-1 and TRBJ2-5, with 14 nucleotides matching TRBD2. Trimming at V came to 4 bases and at J to 9 bases, leaving 10 bases not matched to a gene. The CDR3 contains 15 residues. Germline-derived CDR1 and CDR2 are SQVTM and ANQGSEA. CDR3 DNA sequence: TGCAGCGTTGTCCGACTAGCGGGGGGGCCCCAGGCCCAGTACTTC. Encoded protein: CSVVRLAGGPQAQYF.

The chain links TRBV19 to TRBJ1-3; TRBD1 aligns across 7 bases. Germline CDR1 LNHDA, CDR2 SQIVND (reference sequence). The CDR3 contains 17 residues. With 6 bases clipped from V and 0 bases from J, the junction kept 11 bases outside the gene matches. CDR3 protein: CASSPPPDRASGNTIYF. CDR3 in DNA: TGTGCCAGTAGCCCTCCGCCTGACAGGGCCTCTGGAAACACCATATATTTT.

The chain's CDR3 is CASSPGAGGSGELFF. CDR3 bases: TGTGCCAGCAGCCCTGGGGCGGGCGGGAGCGGGGAGCTGTTTTTT. V and J are TRBV6-6 and TRBJ2-2; 7 bases map to TRBD2. The CDR3 has 15 amino acids. CDR1 is MNHNY and CDR2 is SVGAGI in the germline V gene (reference sequence). V lost 6 bases to trimming and J lost 7 bases; unmatched junction nucleotides: 11.

The chain links TRBV12-3 or TRBV12-4 to TRBJ2-7, with a possible D match to TRBD1 (5 bases). V was cut by 5 bases and J by 1 base, with 12 bases left in between. The CDR3 length is 14 residues. Here the CDR3 DNA reads TGTGCCAGCAGTGCTATGACAGCTTCCTACGAGCAGTACTTC. It specifies CASSAMTASYEQYF.

This clonotype was counted only a few times. The chain has TRBV5-1 and TRBJ2-1; TRBD1 aligns across 8 bases. CDR1 is SGHRS, CDR2 YFSETQ, per germline. This CDR3 contains 12 residues. The V and J ends lost 3 bases and 8 bases, in that order; junction bases with no gene match: 1. CDR3 amino acids: CASSWGQDEQFF. The CDR3 DNA sequence: TGCGCCAGCAGCTGGGGACAGGATGAGCAGTTCTTC.

This sequence joins TRBV6-4 and TRBJ2-6; 7 bases map to TRBD1. With 2 bases clipped from V and 4 bases from J, the junction kept 5 bases outside the gene matches. The CDR3 extends over 16 amino acids. Germline CDR1 and CDR2: MRHNA and SNTAGT. CDR3 loop: CASSDKGADGANVLTF. CDR3 sequence (DNA): TGTGCCAGCAGTGACAAGGGGGCGGACGGGGCCAACGTCCTGACTTTC.